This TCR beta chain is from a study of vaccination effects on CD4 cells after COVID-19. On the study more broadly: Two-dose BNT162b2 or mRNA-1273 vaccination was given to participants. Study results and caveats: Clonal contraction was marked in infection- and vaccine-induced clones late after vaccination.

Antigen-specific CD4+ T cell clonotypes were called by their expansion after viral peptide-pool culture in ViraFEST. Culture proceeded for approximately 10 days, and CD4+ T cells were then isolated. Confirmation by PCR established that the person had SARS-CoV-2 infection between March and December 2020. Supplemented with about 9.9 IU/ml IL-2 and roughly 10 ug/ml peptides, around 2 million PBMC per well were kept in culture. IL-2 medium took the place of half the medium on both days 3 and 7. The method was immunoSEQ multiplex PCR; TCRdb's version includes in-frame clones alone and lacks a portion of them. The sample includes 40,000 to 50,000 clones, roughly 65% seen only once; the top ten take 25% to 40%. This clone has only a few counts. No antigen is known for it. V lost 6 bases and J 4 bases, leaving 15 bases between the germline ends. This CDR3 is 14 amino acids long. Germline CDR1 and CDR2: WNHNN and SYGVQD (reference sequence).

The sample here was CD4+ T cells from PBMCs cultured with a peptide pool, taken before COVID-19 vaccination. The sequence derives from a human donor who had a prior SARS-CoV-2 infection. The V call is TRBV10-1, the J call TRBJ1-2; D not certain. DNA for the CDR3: TGCGCCAGCAGGGGAGCCCTCACGACCTATGGCTACACCTTC. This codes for CASRGALTTYGYTF.